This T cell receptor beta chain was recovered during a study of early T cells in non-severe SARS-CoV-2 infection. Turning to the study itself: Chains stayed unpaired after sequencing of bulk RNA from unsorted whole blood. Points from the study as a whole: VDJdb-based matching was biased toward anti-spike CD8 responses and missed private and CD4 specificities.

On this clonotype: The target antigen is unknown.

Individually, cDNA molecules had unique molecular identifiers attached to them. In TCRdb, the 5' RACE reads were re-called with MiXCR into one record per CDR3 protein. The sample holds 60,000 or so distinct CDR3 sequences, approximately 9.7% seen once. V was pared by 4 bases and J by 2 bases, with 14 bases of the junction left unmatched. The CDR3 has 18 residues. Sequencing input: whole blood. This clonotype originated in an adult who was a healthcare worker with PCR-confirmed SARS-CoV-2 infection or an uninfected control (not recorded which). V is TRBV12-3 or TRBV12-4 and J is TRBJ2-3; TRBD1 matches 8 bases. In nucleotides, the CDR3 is TGTGCCAGCAGTTCGGACAGGGTCGGAGGGCCATCCACAGATACGCAGTATTTT. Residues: CASSSDRVGGPSTDTQYF.